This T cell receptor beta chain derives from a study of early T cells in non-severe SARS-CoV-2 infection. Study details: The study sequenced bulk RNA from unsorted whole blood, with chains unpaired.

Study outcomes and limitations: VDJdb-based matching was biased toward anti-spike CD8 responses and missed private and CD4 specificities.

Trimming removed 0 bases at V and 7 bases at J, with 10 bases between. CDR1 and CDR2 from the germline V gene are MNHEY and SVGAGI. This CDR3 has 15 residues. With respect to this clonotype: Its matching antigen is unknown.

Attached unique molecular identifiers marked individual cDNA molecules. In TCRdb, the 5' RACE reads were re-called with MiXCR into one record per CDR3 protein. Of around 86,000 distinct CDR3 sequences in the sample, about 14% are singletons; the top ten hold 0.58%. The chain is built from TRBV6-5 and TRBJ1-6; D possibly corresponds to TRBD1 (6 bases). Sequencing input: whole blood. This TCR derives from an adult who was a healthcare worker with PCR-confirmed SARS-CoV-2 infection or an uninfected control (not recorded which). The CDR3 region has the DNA TGTGCCAGCAGTTACTCTTCAGGGGAAAATTCACCCCTCCACTTT. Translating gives CASSYSSGENSPLHF.